This T cell receptor (beta chain) stems from a study of T-cell reconstitution after alpha-beta-depleted transplantation in children. Unique molecular identifiers were incorporated into the prepared TCRbeta library. MiXCR was run by TCRdb on the PCR reads, yielding one entry per CDR3 protein. Here the sample spans about 980,000 distinct CDR3 sequences, around 30% being singletons. V was cut by 9 bases and J by 6 bases, with 19 bases left in between. This CDR3 has 15 amino acids. Germline-derived CDR1 and CDR2 are KGHDR and SFDVKD. This clonotype occurred a few times. The origin of this receptor is a boy in the first two years of life who had a stem cell transplant for SCID, so the T cells may come from the graft donor. Sequences were derived from PBMCs, mostly from graft donor cells, sampled 360 days after TCRalphabeta/CD19-depleted stem cell transplant. This sequence joins TRBV24-1 and TRBJ2-2; TRBD1 or TRBD2 may be the D gene (5 bases each). CDR3 residues: CATGGGVRDPGELFF. For the CDR3, the DNA is TGTGCCACCGGAGGTGGTGTCAGGGATCCCGGGGAGCTGTTTTTT.